The 18 T cell receptor beta chains below were found in one sample sequenced in a study of T-cell reconstitution after alpha-beta-depleted transplantation in children. TCRbeta library construction was performed incorporating unique molecular identifiers. TCRdb independently ran MiXCR on the PCR reads; one entry per CDR3 protein. This sample has 250,000 to 300,000 distinct CDR3 sequences, with nearly 10% found just once. The sequenced sample was PBMCs from the stem cell graft donor, obtained from the stem cell graft. The receptor source for this set is a human donor who donated a stem cell graft to a child with SCID.

This rearrangement joins TRBV12-3 or TRBV12-4 to TRBJ1-3, with 7 bases aligning to TRBD1. Unmatched junction bases numbered 8, after V lost 5 bases and J lost 4 bases. This CDR3 contains 15 residues. The CDR3 coding sequence is TGTGCCAGCAGTGGTGGGACAGCCGCCGGAAACACCATATATTTT. It translates to CASSGGTAAGNTIYF.

The V gene is TRBV20-1, the J gene TRBJ2-7; 7 bases align to TRBD2. Trimming cost V 5 bases and J 4 bases; bases outside gene matches: 11. Germline CDR1 DFQATT, CDR2 SNEGSKA (reference sequence). The CDR3 runs to 14 residues. The CDR3 is CSAFSSGLGYEQYF. The CDR3 DNA reads TGCAGTGCTTTTTCTAGCGGCTTAGGGTACGAGCAGTACTTC.

This clonotype was seen many times. The chain is built from TRBV12-3 or TRBV12-4 and TRBJ2-2, with unresolved D. The germline V and J ends were trimmed by 2 bases and 0 bases, with 4 bases remaining between them. The CDR3 has 14 residues. CDR3 in amino acids: CASSLMANTGELFF. The CDR3 coding sequence is TGTGCCAGCAGTTTAATGGCGAACACCGGGGAGCTGTTTTTT.

V and J are TRBV11-2 and TRBJ1-1; D is unresolved. This CDR3 contains 15 residues. Germline assignment: CDR1 SGHAT and CDR2 FQNNGV. V dropped 4 bases and J dropped 1 base, with 13 bases sitting between them. CDR3 DNA sequence: TGTGCCAGCAGCTCCTTCAAGGTTGGGAACACTGAAGCTTTCTTT. It translates to CASSSFKVGNTEAFF.

There are many counts of this clonotype. The V and J genes are TRBV4-1 and TRBJ1-2; 8 bases align to TRBD1. CDR1 and CDR2 from the germline V gene are MGHRA and YSYEKL. The CDR3 extends over 17 amino acids. The junction had 11 bases not matched to a gene; V was cut back by 0 bases and J by 5 bases. This CDR3 is CASSQDSQGAQSYGYTF. In nucleotides, the CDR3 is TGCGCCAGCAGCCAAGATAGTCAGGGGGCCCAATCGTATGGCTACACCTTC.

The chain links TRBV11-2 to TRBJ2-1; tentative D call: TRBD2 (6 bases). Germline assignment: CDR1 SGHAT and CDR2 FQNNGV. V gave up 0 bases and J gave up 2 bases, with 11 bases separating them. The CDR3 sequence is 16 residues long. The chain's CDR3 is CASSLESTGAYNEQFF. The CDR3 nucleotides are TGTGCCAGCAGCTTAGAATCTACGGGGGCCTACAATGAGCAGTTCTTC.

This rearrangement joins TRBV6-5 to TRBJ1-2; no definite D call. Germline V gene data show CDR1 as MNHEY and CDR2 as SVGAGI. The CDR3 is 13 residues long. The V end was cut by 3 bases, the J end by 8 bases, with 13 bases between. CDR3 residues: CASSYYSGRGYTF. The CDR3 DNA reads as TGTGCCAGCAGTTATTATTCCGGCAGGGGCTACACCTTC.

A few counts support this clonotype. The chain has TRBV20-1 and TRBJ1-6, with D perhaps TRBD1 (6 bases). Trimming shortened V by 3 bases and J by 10 bases, and 22 bases separated the two germline ends. Germline-derived CDR1 and CDR2 are DFQATT and SNEGSKA (reference sequence). The CDR3 has 16 amino acids. CDR3 sequence: CSASGGGQGIPSPLHF. CDR3 in DNA: TGCAGTGCTAGTGGGGGGGGGCAGGGAATACCCTCACCCCTCCACTTT.

This clonotype was observed a handful of times. The rearrangement joins TRBV5-1 to TRBJ2-1; 9 nucleotides agree with TRBD2. With 0 bases clipped from V and 12 bases from J, the junction kept 13 bases outside the gene matches. The V gene's germline CDR1 is SGHRS and CDR2 YFSETQ. This CDR3 has 16 residues. CDR3 coding DNA: TGCGCCAGCAGCTTGGACTTGGGCGGGGGGGCCACGGTGCAGTTCTTC. Amino acids: CASSLDLGGGATVQFF.

This chain connects TRBV12-3 or TRBV12-4 to TRBJ2-3; 7 bases fit TRBD2. CDR3 length: 16 residues. V gave up 7 bases and J gave up 3 bases; unmatched junction bases: 13. In DNA form, the CDR3 reads TGTGCCAGCAACCAAAGGGGCGGGGGATTAACAGATACGCAGTATTTT. Translating gives CASNQRGGGLTDTQYF.

This clonotype was found a few times. The V and J genes are TRBV6-1 and TRBJ2-7, with a possible D match to TRBD2 (5 bases). The CDR3 runs 14 residues. Germline V gene lookup returns CDR1 MNHNS and CDR2 SASEGT. Trimming took off 5 bases at V and 7 bases at J, with 18 bases between the two ends. The CDR3 loop reads CASSLRFATGEQYF. CDR3 DNA: TGTGCCAGCAGTCTTCGTTTCGCCACGGGAGAGCAGTACTTC.

The gene calls are TRBV29-1 and TRBJ2-1, with TRBD2 matching over 11 bases. CDR1 and CDR2 (germline): SQVTM, ANQGSEA. There are 15 residues in the CDR3. The J segment lost 4 bases and the V segment lost 7 bases, leaving 9 bases of the junction unmatched. The CDR3 DNA sequence: TGCAGCGGACTGGGAGGGACTAGCGGATACAATGAGCAGTTCTTC. Its translation is CSGLGGTSGYNEQFF.

The V call is TRBV10-3, the J call TRBJ2-1, with D maybe TRBD1 (5 bases). The CDR3 length is 14 residues. Germline V CDR1 and CDR2: ENHRY, SYGVKD. With 1 base removed from V and 8 bases from J, the gap between germline ends came to 12 bases. The CDR3 spells CAISELSGRDEQFF. The CDR3 DNA is TGTGCCATCAGTGAGTTGTCAGGGCGCGATGAGCAGTTCTTC.

CDR3 amino acids: CSASDAGGPGEQFF. CDR3 bases: TGCAGTGCTAGTGACGCGGGGGGGCCGGGTGAGCAGTTCTTC. The chain links TRBV20-1 to TRBJ2-1; 9 positions agree with TRBD2. V gave up 3 bases and J gave up 9 bases; unmatched junction bases: 9. This CDR3 is 14 amino acids long. Germline CDR1 and CDR2: DFQATT and SNEGSKA (reference sequence).

This sequence joins TRBV6-5 and TRBJ2-7; the D gene is possibly TRBD1 (6 bases). Trimming removed 0 bases at V and 2 bases at J, with 8 bases between. Germline CDR1 MNHEY, CDR2 SVGAGI. The CDR3 sequence is 14 residues long. CDR3: CASSYSTGTYEQYF. In nucleotides, the CDR3 is TGTGCCAGCAGTTACTCGACAGGAACCTACGAGCAGTACTTC.

About this clonotype: With a much larger clone just one base away, this may be a read error. The V gene is TRBV4-2, the J gene TRBJ2-3; D may be TRBD1 or TRBD2 (5 bases each). Germline V lookup: CDR1 LGHNA, CDR2 YNFKEQ. The CDR3 totals 13 residues. V was pared by 0 bases and J by 7 bases, with 8 bases between. The CDR3 coding sequence is TGTGCCAGCAGCCAAGATCTGGGACATACGCAGTATTTT. Protein product: CASSQDLGHTQYF.

This clonotype was counted at least ten times. The chain recombines TRBV20-1 with TRBJ2-5, with TRBD1 matching over 8 bases. V trimming: 3 bases; J trimming: 4 bases; junction bases outside the gene matches: 4. From germline, CDR1 is DFQATT and CDR2 SNEGSKA (reference sequence). This CDR3 comprises 13 residues. DNA of the CDR3: TGCAGTGCTAGCGAGACAGGGGCAGAGACCCAGTACTTC. Encoded protein: CSASETGAETQYF.

The chain links TRBV7-8 to TRBJ2-2; 9 nucleotides agree with TRBD2. The junction had 6 bases not matched to a gene; V was cut back by 1 base and J by 3 bases. Germline assignment: CDR1 SGHVS and CDR2 FQNEAQ. CDR3 size: 17 residues. For the CDR3, the DNA is TGTGCCAGCAGCTTAGTGGCGGGGGGGCAGTACACCGGGGAGCTGTTTTTT. Protein sequence: CASSLVAGGQYTGELFF.